Given below is one T cell receptor (beta chain) in context. What this receptor recognizes is not known. No qualities accompany the bases; no much larger clone lies one base away. In the prospective study, participants were 18 to 89 years old, resided in about two dozen geographic areas of the United States, and were enrolled through a virtual design. In the prospective study, participants were assigned to cohorts based on the clinical history participants reported in a screening survey and a study questionnaire. In the prospective study, whole blood, serum and a nasopharyngeal or oropharyngeal swab were collected from each participant by mobile phlebotomists. Participants in the prospective study had the option to provide additional blood draws and questionnaires over an approximately two-month period. Before DNA extraction, prospective study blood samples were shipped either frozen or at room temperature.

This sample is drawn from a study of blood T cell repertoires in COVID-19 (dated by TCRdb to 2019 to 2021). Background on the whole study: The collaborator samples originated in the United States, Italy and Spain and spanned the acute and convalescent phases of COVID-19. Nearly every sample came with metadata listing a de-identified subject ID, COVID-19 status, age in years and sex. The samples were drawn from the first 160 participants of the ongoing ImmuneRACE study and from 950 to 1,500 subjects provided by 6 global collaborators. Deeply sampled blood TCRbeta repertoires from subjects exposed to, actively infected with, or recovered from COVID-19 were included in the dataset. Where available, HLA class I and class II types were obtained from metadata supplied by the sample provider rather than from assay-based typing. A freely available public database, intended as a resource for researchers studying the immune response to SARS-CoV-2, is where the repertoires were released. The prospective study material was composed of cDNA or gDNA derived from T cells, B-cell-depleted T cells, or PBMCs.

Results and caveats for the whole study, not just this receptor: The quantity of clinical and demographic metadata differed by source and by participant and was supplied without curation.

Trimming takes 5 bases off V and 4 bases off J; junction bases not matched to a gene: 9. Based on the germline V gene, the CDR1 and CDR2 sequences are SGHVS and FNYEAQ. Measured from the cysteine to the phenylalanine, the CDR3 is 16 residues long. Kept here is only the CDR3 DNA, which spans 48 bases and is read in frame from base 1. TCRbeta CDR3 regions were amplified from genomic DNA by means of the immunoSEQ Assay, a bias-controlled multiplex PCR. Per the authors' processing: Nucleated cell counts per sample were estimated from amplification of reference gene primers within the assay. Sequence reads were collapsed and filtered to measure the absolute abundance of every unique TCRbeta CDR3 rearrangement. For each sample, productive Simpson clonality was calculated by taking the square root of Simpson's diversity index across productive rearrangements. TCRdb obtained this table from immuneACCESS and retained in-frame rearrangements with V and J assigned. These tables miss some clones; where compared with another copy, unresolved V genes account for less than half of the shortfall, and the remainder is unexplained. V and J calls and clone size are as listed in that table; D and trimming were resolved from the DNA. The sample table contains 200,000 or so clones; only one count was recorded for 80% to 90% of them. Of the sample, 3% to 4.5% falls within the top ten clones.

The specimen was PBMCs or T cells enriched from blood (not recorded which). The chain is assembled from TRBV7-6 and TRBJ2-2; 8 middle bases align to TRBD1. The source is a woman aged 40-49 years with acute COVID-19. The DNA is as follows: TGTGCCAGCAGCGCGACAGGGGAAAGTTTCACCGGGGAGCTGTTTTTT. The encoded protein is CASSATGESFTGELFF.